These 25 T cell receptor beta chains were sequenced from one sample in a study of blood T cells in healthy people across ages. PCR was performed a second time for roughly 7 to 12 cycles using a sample-barcoded 5' primer and a J-beta primer mix. TCRdb fed the 5' RACE reads into MiXCR, producing one record per CDR3 protein. The sample shows approximately 800,000 distinct CDR3 sequences, 25% to 30% of them seen only once. Another study also made use of these data, one on T cells of mothers and their children.

The sequenced material came from blood. These receptors were collected from a boy aged 10-17 years in good health.

The CDR3 protein is CASTRGGGRARTSTDTQYF. CDR3 in DNA: TGTGCCAGCACCCGCGGAGGGGGGCGGGCTCGAACGAGCACAGATACGCAGTATTTT. The chain is built from TRBV7-6 and TRBJ2-3; perhaps D is TRBD1 or TRBD2 (6 bases each). This CDR3 has 19 amino acids. The germline V gene encodes CDR1 SGHVS and CDR2 FNYEAQ. Trimming took 7 bases from V and 0 from J, leaving 26 bases between them.

This clonotype was observed a few times. A much more abundant neighbour one base away suggests this may be a read error. The chain has TRBV6-5 and TRBJ2-5, with 7 positions matching TRBD1. Germline values: CDR1 MNHEY, CDR2 SVGAGI. This CDR3 region has 15 residues. The chain's CDR3 is CAGSYMTGPGQTQYF. In DNA, the CDR3 is TGTGCCGGCAGTTACATGACAGGGCCGGGACAGACCCAGTACTTC.

This clonotype was counted between two and nine times. The chain couples TRBV9 to TRBJ2-3; a possible D gene is TRBD2 (7 bases). This CDR3 region has 16 residues. Trimming pared 0 bases from V and 9 bases from J, leaving 20 bases between. Germline values: CDR1 SGDLS, CDR2 YYNGEE. The DNA of the CDR3 is TGTGCCAGCAGCGTAGAAGGGGGGGGGCCGAGAGACACGCAGTATTTT. Translated: CASSVEGGGPRDTQYF.

V usage is TRBV3-1 and J usage is TRBJ2-7; 15 nucleotides match TRBD2. Trimming removed 4 bases from V and 2 bases from J; junction bases left unmatched: 15. This CDR3 region has 20 residues. Looked up from germline, CDR1 is LGHDT and CDR2 is YNNKEL (reference sequence). For the CDR3, the DNA is TGTGCCAGCAGCCTTCTACCGGGACTAGCGGGGGGACGTCTAACCTACGAGCAGTACTTC. This encodes CASSLLPGLAGGRLTYEQYF.

The chain uses TRBV24-1 and TRBJ2-7, with D perhaps TRBD2 (6 bases). The germline CDR1 and CDR2 sequences are KGHDR and SFDVKD. CDR3 length: 14 amino acids. V was shortened by 12 bases and J by 3 bases, with 20 bases between the two germline ends. The CDR3 protein is CAHRAPGELYEQYF. The DNA of the CDR3 is TGTGCCCACCGGGCGCCGGGGGAACTCTACGAGCAGTACTTC.

The chain combines TRBV18 with TRBJ1-4, with 8 nucleotides matching TRBD1. CDR1 and CDR2 from the germline V gene are KGHSH and LQKENI. There are 17 residues in the CDR3. Trimming at V came to 4 bases and at J to 5 bases, leaving 12 bases not matched to a gene. The CDR3 coding sequence is TGTGCCAGCTCACGTACCGGGACAGGAATGACCAATGAAAAACTGTTTTTT. Residues: CASSRTGTGMTNEKLFF.

The V and J genes are TRBV7-2 and TRBJ2-3; perhaps TRBD2 as D (5 bases). This CDR3 has 14 residues. V was cut by 4 bases and J by 0 bases, with 8 bases left in between. Germline V gene data show CDR1 as SGHTA and CDR2 as FQGNSA. CDR3 loop: CASSWRTSTDTQYF. CDR3 coding DNA: TGTGCCAGCAGCTGGCGGACTAGCACAGATACGCAGTATTTT. Full variable domain (missing parts from reference TRBV7-2 and TRBJ2-3): GAGVSQSPSNKVTEKGKDVELRCDPISGHTALYWYRQSLGQGLEFLIYFQGNSAPDKSGLPSDRFSAERTGGSVSTLTIQRTQQEDSAVYLCASSWRTSTDTQYFGPGTRLTVL.

CDR3 region: CAWSAGMRQPQHF. The CDR3 DNA sequence: TGTGCCTGGAGTGCAGGGATGCGCCAGCCCCAGCATTTT. The V gene is TRBV30, the J gene TRBJ1-5, with TRBD1 as a possible D gene (5 bases). Germline CDR1 GTSNPN, CDR2 SVGIG (reference sequence). Trimming took 1 base from V and 7 from J, leaving 11 bases between them. This CDR3 region has 13 residues.

This sequence joins TRBV7-9 and TRBJ2-5, with a weak D call TRBD1 (6 bases). The J call may be in error: the DNA end matches TRBJ2-7 better. Germline lookup yields CDR1 SEHNR and CDR2 FQNEAQ (reference sequence). The CDR3 covers 14 residues. The CDR3 protein is CASSKPGQPYEQYF. As DNA, the CDR3 is TGTGCCAGCAGTAAACCGGGACAACCTTACGAGCAGTACTTC.

The chain couples TRBV20-1 to TRBJ1-4; 7 bases map to TRBD1. The germline V gene has CDR1 DFQATT and CDR2 SNEGSKA (reference sequence). This CDR3 has 15 residues. The V gene end was trimmed by 4 bases and the J gene end by 7 bases; junction bases not matched to a gene: 12. CDR3 region: CSAIRQGEYVEKLFF. CDR3 coding DNA: TGCAGTGCTATCCGTCAGGGGGAGTATGTTGAAAAACTGTTTTTT.

The rearrangement links TRBV7-9 to TRBJ2-5; D is possibly TRBD1 or TRBD2 (5 bases each). CDR3 size: 15 residues. Germline V gene sequence: CDR1 SEHNR, CDR2 FQNEAQ (reference sequence). V lost 5 bases and J 2 bases, leaving 15 bases between the germline ends. This CDR3 reads CASSPGQAIQETQYF. DNA of the CDR3: TGTGCCAGCAGCCCGGGGCAGGCGATACAAGAGACCCAGTACTTC.

This chain joins TRBV19 and TRBJ2-5; a weak D match, TRBD1 (6 bases). The CDR3 is 13 amino acids. V gave up 9 bases and J gave up 5 bases, with 16 bases separating them. CDR1 and CDR2 from the germline V gene are LNHDA and SQIVND (reference sequence). The DNA of the CDR3 is TGTGCCAGGACCGGACAGAGGGGCGAGACCCAGTACTTC. Encoded protein: CARTGQRGETQYF.

This clonotype was seen a handful of times. The chain employs TRBV2 and TRBJ2-5, with 8 bases matching TRBD1. This CDR3 has 15 amino acids. The V and J ends lost 6 bases and 4 bases, in that order; junction bases with no gene match: 10. Per germline, CDR1 SNHLY and CDR2 FYNNEI. This chain's CDR3 is CASSLGQAGGETQYF. The CDR3 coding sequence is TGTGCCAGCAGCCTGGGACAGGCTGGGGGAGAGACCCAGTACTTC.

The V and J genes are TRBV15 and TRBJ2-1, with 12 bases identical to TRBD2. This CDR3 spans 18 amino acids. The junction had 12 bases not matched to a gene; V was cut back by 2 bases and J by 7 bases. Germline CDR1 reads LNHNV; CDR2 reads YYDKDF (reference sequence). The CDR3 is CATSRSTSGGTAWNEQFF. The CDR3 nucleotides are TGTGCCACCAGCAGATCGACTAGCGGGGGAACCGCTTGGAATGAGCAGTTCTTC.

This rearrangement joins TRBV3-1 to TRBJ1-2; 8 bases fit TRBD1. With V trimmed by 4 bases and J by 2 bases, 9 bases remained unmatched. CDR3 length equals 16 residues. CDR1 LGHDT and CDR2 YNNKEL come from the germline V gene (reference sequence). The DNA for the CDR3 is TGTGCCAGCAGCCCCCGAGGCCGGGACAGGAACTATGGCTACACCTTC. This gives the protein CASSPRGRDRNYGYTF.

This clonotype has just a few counts. This rearrangement joins TRBV29-1 to TRBJ2-7, with TRBD1 matching over 12 bases. This CDR3 is 14 amino acids long. The trim removed 7 bases at V and 5 bases at J, leaving 9 bases unmatched. Germline assignment: CDR1 SQVTM and CDR2 ANQGSEA. CDR3 in DNA: TGCAGCGCCCGGGGACAGGGGGCAACGAACGAGCAGTACTTC. It encodes CSARGQGATNEQYF.

V gene TRBV7-2 combines with J gene TRBJ2-1; a weak D match, TRBD2 (7 bases). The CDR3 consists of 14 residues. CDR1 and CDR2 (germline): SGHTA, FQGNSA. V gave up 4 bases and J gave up 8 bases, with 15 bases separating them. CDR3 coding DNA: TGTGCCAGCAGCTCACAGGGAGGGATCGATGAGCAGTTCTTC. Translating gives CASSSQGGIDEQFF.

The gene calls are TRBV12-3 or TRBV12-4 and TRBJ1-4; D is unclear. CDR3 length equals 13 residues. V was pared by 5 bases and J by 8 bases, with 12 bases between. CDR3 protein: CASSLGIGEKLFF. The CDR3 coding sequence is TGTGCCAGCAGTCTGGGCATAGGGGAAAAACTGTTTTTT.

The chain links TRBV20-1 to TRBJ2-5; TRBD2 agrees at 7 bases. Unmatched junction bases numbered 7, after V lost 6 bases and J lost 0 bases. Germline V gene sequence: CDR1 DFQATT, CDR2 SNEGSKA (reference sequence). The CDR3 totals 14 residues. In nucleotides, the CDR3 is TGCAGTGCGGTAGCGGGTTTTAACCAAGAGACCCAGTACTTC. Translated, it gives CSAVAGFNQETQYF.

This clonotype was seen a handful of times. V usage is TRBV28 and J usage is TRBJ2-7, with unresolved D. V was shortened by 3 bases and J by 3 bases, with 6 bases between the two germline ends. Looked up from germline, CDR1 is MDHEN and CDR2 is SYDVKM. This CDR3 region has 12 residues. The CDR3 nucleotides are TGTGCCAGCAGTTTTATGGACTACGAGCAGTACTTC. It is translated as CASSFMDYEQYF.

This clonotype was seen only once. The chain links TRBV20-1 to TRBJ2-5; 7 bases match TRBD2. The CDR3 is 11 amino acids. Germline-derived CDR1 and CDR2 are DFQATT and SNEGSKA (reference sequence). CDR3 amino acids: CSGGFQETQYF. The CDR3 nucleotides read TGCAGCGGGGGGTTCCAAGAGACCCAGTACTTC.

This clonotype was seen only a few times. The chain employs TRBV5-1 and TRBJ2-7; weak D call: TRBD2 (7 bases). CDR3 length equals 16 residues. CDR1 is SGHRS and CDR2 is YFSETQ in the germline V gene. Trimming stripped 0 bases from V and 5 bases from J, with 18 bases between. The CDR3 reads CASSLAWRGLHDEQYF. For the CDR3, the DNA is TGCGCCAGCAGCTTGGCCTGGCGGGGGCTACATGACGAGCAGTACTTC.

The rearrangement uses TRBV29-1 and TRBJ1-4; no firm D call. Trimming removed 4 bases from V and 6 bases from J, with 9 bases in between. The germline gives CDR1 SQVTM, CDR2 ANQGSEA. CDR3 length: 12 amino acids. In DNA form, the CDR3 reads TGCAGCGTTGGGGCAGAGGATGAAAAACTGTTTTTT. It specifies CSVGAEDEKLFF.

This clonotype has just a few counts. Sequence at one end of the junction differs from germline and may be a read error. The V gene is TRBV30, the J gene TRBJ1-4, with D unclear. The V gene's germline CDR1 is GTSNPN and CDR2 SVGIG (reference sequence). There are 14 residues in the CDR3. The CDR3 region has the DNA TGTGCCTGGAGTGCGTCTTCGATGAGAGAAAAGCTGGTTTTT. This codes for CAWSASSMREKLVF.

V usage is TRBV6-2 or TRBV6-3 and J usage is TRBJ2-3; TRBD1 aligns across 7 bases. The V gene's germline CDR1 is MNHEY and CDR2 SVGEGT. CDR3 length: 17 residues. The V gene end was trimmed by 1 base and the J gene end by 5 bases; junction bases not matched to a gene: 12. DNA for the CDR3: TGTGCCAGCAGTTACTTTCGAGGGGGCAATGGAGTAGATACGCAGTATTTT. Residues: CASSYFRGGNGVDTQYF.